This record covers a single TCR beta chain. There is no known antigen for this receptor. No base quality values were provided; no much bigger clone lies one nucleotide off. This sample was taken from a study of graft-versus-host responses after intestinal transplantation (dated by TCRdb to about 2021). Background on the whole study: The transplants that recipients got were multivisceral, liver-intestinal, or isolated intestinal. Every recipient was given anti-thymocyte globulin induction, then maintenance tacrolimus and steroids for about 3 years. Samples from a few later patients were sequenced in-house on an Illumina MiSeq with MiXCR processing rather than by the commercial service. Donor T cell macrochimerism was defined as a peak of at least 4% donor T cells among recipient peripheral blood mononuclear cells. A cohort of 24 intestinal transplant recipients, including one retransplant, was enrolled, and 3 patients lacking pretransplant specimens were excluded. Alloreactive clones were identified by sequencing pre-transplant mixed lymphocyte reaction products and comparing them with unstimulated pre-transplant donor and recipient T cells. After intestinal transplantation, graft-versus-host and host-versus-graft alloreactive T cell clones were followed in the graft, circulation and bone marrow using bulk TCR-beta CDR3 sequencing.

The sample's time point label, decoded: cells obtained before transplantation from donor or recipient. CD3+CD4+ and CD3+CD8+ populations were FACS-sorted from unstimulated pre-transplant donor and recipient cells taken from spleen or lymph nodes. Library creation used the immunoSEQ multiplex PCR assay. For most patients, genomic DNA was isolated with the Qiagen DNeasy Blood and Tissue Kit and sent frozen to Adaptive Biotechnologies for TCR sequencing. For most patients, genomic DNA was subjected to high-throughput TCR-beta CDR3 sequencing by Adaptive Biotechnologies. The paper's processing steps were these. TCR sequencing data for roughly 20 patients were retrieved from Adaptive's ImmunoSEQ software; a few other patients were processed with MiXCR and VDJtools. To correct CD4 versus CD8 sorting errors, any sequence found in both subsets at a frequency ratio below 5:1 was removed. Because the origin of CDR3 nucleotide sequences shared between donor and recipient could not be assigned, those sequences were removed. To count as alloreactive, a clone needed at least 2-fold expansion over unstimulated cells and a minimum CFSE-low frequency of 0.002% (template counts) or 0.001% (read counts). Mappable clones were those detected in sequenced pre-transplant spleen, lymph node, or MLR CFSE-low populations of the donor or recipient. Cumulative frequency of alloreactive clones was calculated as a percentage of all sequences weighted by copy number. TCRdb obtained this table from immuneACCESS and retained in-frame rearrangements with V and J assigned. These tables miss some clones; where compared with another copy, unresolved V genes account for less than half of the shortfall, and the remainder is unexplained. The DNA gave D and trimming, while V, J and clone size come from that table. A total of approximately 130,000 clones appear in this sample, roughly 92% of them only once. The ten biggest clones cover around 0.15% of the sample.

On the study overall, not on this receptor specifically: Early after transplant, peak levels of circulating GvH clones were associated with declines in HvG clones. In patients with donor T cell macrochimerism, the allografts had high GvH to HvG T cell clonal ratios. Conclusions were limited by the relatively low number and heterogeneity of intestinal transplant patients. GvH clones were detected in recipient bone marrow, and some of these GvH clones were observed earlier in ileal mucosa or blood, consistent with an intestinal mucosal origin.

The specimen was unstimulated CD4+ T cells sorted from spleen or lymph node cells, collected before intestinal transplant. The receptor was isolated from a human donor who received an intestinal transplant.

In nucleotide form, the sequence is TGTGCCAGCAGCCCCCCGTCGGCCGGGGAGCTGTTTTTT. Protein translation: CASSPPSAGELFF. Recombination connected TRBV5-6 to TRBJ2-2, with the D gene uncertain. Spanning cysteine to phenylalanine, the CDR3 consists of 13 amino acids. The sequence is cut down to CDR3 DNA, 39 bases in frame from base 1. CDR1 is given as SGHDT and CDR2 as YYEEEE, both from the germline V gene. Trimming costs V 4 bases and J 6 bases, and their ends lie 10 bases apart.